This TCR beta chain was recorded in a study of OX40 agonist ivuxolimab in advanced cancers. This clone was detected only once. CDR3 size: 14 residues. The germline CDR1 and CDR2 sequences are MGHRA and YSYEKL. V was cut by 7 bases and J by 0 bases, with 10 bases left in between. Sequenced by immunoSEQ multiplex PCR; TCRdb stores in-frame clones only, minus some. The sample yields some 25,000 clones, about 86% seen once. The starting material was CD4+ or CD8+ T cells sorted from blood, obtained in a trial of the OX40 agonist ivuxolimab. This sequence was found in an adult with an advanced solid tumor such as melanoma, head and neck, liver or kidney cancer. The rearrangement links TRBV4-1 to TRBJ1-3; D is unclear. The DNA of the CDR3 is TGCGCCAGCACCGGAGGAGGCTCTGGAAACACCATATATTTT. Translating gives CASTGGGSGNTIYF.